This T cell receptor (beta chain) was retrieved from a study of cytomegalovirus exposure and HLA in healthy donors. The PCR contained 60 Vbeta and 13 Jbeta primers. Profiling relied on immunoSEQ multiplex PCR, and the TCRdb table lists in-frame clones only, not all of them. This table holds about 140,000 clones, 77% found once. Turning to this clone: Its target is unknown.

Findings and caveats of the study: Highest at DRB1 and lowest at HLA-C, TCR association rates differed among HLA loci in a later analysis. A missense DCLRE1C variant was associated with V- and J-gene trimming of TCR beta chains in a later analysis, and an independent cohort replicated the association. Researchers left out some V segments, among them TRBV6-2 and TRBV6-3, as indistinguishable.

Germline V gene lookup returns CDR1 LNHDA and CDR2 SQIVND (reference sequence). V was clipped by 4 bases and J by 4 bases, with 20 bases between them. The CDR3 extends over 17 amino acids. Material: PBMCs. The chain links TRBV19 to TRBJ2-1; perhaps TRBD2 as D (5 bases). This clonotype was sampled from a female donor in good health and CMV-seronegative. The CDR3 region is CASSTDLSGTRYNEQFF. In DNA, the CDR3 is TGTGCCAGTAGTACCGACCTCAGTGGAACTAGATACAATGAGCAGTTCTTC.